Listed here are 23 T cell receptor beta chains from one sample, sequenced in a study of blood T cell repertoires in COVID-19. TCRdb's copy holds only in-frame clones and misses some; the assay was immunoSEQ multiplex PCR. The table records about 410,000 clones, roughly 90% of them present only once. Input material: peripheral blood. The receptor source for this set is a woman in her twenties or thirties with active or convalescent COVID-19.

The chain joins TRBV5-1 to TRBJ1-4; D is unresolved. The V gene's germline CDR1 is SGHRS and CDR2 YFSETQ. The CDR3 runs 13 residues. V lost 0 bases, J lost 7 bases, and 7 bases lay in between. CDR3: CASSLDSFEKLFF. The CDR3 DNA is TGCGCCAGCAGCTTGGATTCATTTGAAAAACTGTTTTTT.

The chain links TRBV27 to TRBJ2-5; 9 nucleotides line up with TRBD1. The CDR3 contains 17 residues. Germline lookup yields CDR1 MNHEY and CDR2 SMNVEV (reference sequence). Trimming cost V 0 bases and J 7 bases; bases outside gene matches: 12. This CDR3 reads CASSLSLGQGLSGTQYF. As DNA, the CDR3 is TGTGCCAGCAGTTTATCCCTCGGACAGGGGCTCTCCGGGACCCAGTACTTC.

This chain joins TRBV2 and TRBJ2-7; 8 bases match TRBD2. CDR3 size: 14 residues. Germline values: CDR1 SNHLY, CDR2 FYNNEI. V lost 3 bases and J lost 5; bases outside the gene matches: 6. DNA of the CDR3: TGTGCCAGCAGTGACCCAGCGGGAGTCGACGAGCAGTACTTC. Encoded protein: CASSDPAGVDEQYF.

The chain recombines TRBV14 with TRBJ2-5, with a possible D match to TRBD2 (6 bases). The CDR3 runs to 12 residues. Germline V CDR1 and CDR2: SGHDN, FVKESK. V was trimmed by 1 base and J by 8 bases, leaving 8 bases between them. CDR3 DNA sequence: TGTGCCAGCAGCCAAGGGGGGACTACCCAGTACTTC. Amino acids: CASSQGGTTQYF.

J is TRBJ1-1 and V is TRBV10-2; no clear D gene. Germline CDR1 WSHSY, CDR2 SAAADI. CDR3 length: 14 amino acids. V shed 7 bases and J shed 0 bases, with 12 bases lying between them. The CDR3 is CASTERGMNTEAFF. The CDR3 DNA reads TGCGCCAGCACCGAACGGGGAATGAACACTGAAGCTTTCTTT.

Here the CDR3 reads CASSPRAGTGDHEQYF. CDR3 coding DNA: TGTGCCAGCTCACCACGCGCCGGGACAGGGGACCACGAGCAGTACTTC. The V gene is TRBV18, the J gene TRBJ2-7; TRBD1 aligns across 10 bases. After removal of 1 base from V and 5 bases from J, the junction contained 8 bases not matched to a gene. This CDR3 is built from 16 residues. The germline gives CDR1 KGHSH, CDR2 LQKENI.

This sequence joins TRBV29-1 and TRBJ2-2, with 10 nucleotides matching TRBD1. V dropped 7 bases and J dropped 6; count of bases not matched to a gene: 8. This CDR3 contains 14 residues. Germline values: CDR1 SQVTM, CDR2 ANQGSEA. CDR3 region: CSADDRGRAGELFF. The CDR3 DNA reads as TGCAGCGCCGACGACAGGGGGCGCGCCGGGGAGCTGTTTTTT.

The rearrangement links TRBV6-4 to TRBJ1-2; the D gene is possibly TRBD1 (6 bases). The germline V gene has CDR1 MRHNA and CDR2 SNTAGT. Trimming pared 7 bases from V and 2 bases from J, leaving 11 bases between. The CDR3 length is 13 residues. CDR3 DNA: TGTGCCAGCAAGCCGGGACACAACTATGGCTACACCTTC. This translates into CASKPGHNYGYTF.

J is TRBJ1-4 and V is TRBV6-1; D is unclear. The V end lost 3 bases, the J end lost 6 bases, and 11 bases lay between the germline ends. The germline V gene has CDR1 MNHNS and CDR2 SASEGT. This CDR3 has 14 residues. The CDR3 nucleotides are TGTGCCAGCAGTGACGACACCTCCTATGAAAAACTGTTTTTT. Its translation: CASSDDTSYEKLFF.

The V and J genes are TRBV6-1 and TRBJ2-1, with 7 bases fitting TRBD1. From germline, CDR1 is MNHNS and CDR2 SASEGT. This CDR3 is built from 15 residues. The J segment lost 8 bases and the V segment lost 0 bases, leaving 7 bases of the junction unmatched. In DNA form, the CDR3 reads TGTGCCAGCAGTGAAGCGCCCGGGACAGTCTATGAGCAGTTCTTC. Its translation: CASSEAPGTVYEQFF.

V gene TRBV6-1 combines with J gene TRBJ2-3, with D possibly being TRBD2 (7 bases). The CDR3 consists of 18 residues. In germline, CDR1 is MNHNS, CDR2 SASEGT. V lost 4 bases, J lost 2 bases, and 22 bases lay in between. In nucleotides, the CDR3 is TGTGCCAGCAGTGGCTATGCGGGGGCCTATATTACCACAGATACGCAGTATTTT. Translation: CASSGYAGAYITTDTQYF.

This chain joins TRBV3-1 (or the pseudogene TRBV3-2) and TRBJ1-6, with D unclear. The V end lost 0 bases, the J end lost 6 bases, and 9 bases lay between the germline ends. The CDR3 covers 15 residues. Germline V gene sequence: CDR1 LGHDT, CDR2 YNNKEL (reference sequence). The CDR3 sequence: CASSQEYRTNSPLHF. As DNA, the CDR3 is TGTGCCAGCAGCCAAGAGTACAGAACTAATTCACCCCTCCACTTT.

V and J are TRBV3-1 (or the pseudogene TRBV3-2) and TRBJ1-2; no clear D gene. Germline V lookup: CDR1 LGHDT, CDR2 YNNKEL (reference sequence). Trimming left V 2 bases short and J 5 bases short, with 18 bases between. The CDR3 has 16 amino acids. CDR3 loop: CASSQKFADLGYGYTF. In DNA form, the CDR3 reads TGTGCCAGCAGCCAAAAATTTGCAGACTTGGGTTATGGCTACACCTTC.

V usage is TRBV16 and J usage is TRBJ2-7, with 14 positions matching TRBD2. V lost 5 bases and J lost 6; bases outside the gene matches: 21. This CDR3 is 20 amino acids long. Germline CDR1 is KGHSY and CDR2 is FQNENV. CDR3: CASSETRDRVTSGGAGEQYF. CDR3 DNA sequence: TGTGCCAGCAGCGAAACCCGGGACAGGGTGACTAGCGGGGGGGCCGGCGAGCAGTACTTC.

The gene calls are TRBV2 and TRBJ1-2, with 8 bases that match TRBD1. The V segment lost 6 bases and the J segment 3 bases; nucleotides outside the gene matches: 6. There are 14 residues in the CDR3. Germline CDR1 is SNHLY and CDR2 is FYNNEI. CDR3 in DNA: TGTGCCAGCAGCACGGACAGGGCCGACTATGGCTACACCTTC. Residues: CASSTDRADYGYTF.

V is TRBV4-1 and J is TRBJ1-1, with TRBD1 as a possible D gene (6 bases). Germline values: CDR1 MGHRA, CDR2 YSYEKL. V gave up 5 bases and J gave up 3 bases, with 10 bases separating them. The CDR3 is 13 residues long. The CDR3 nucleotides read TGCGCCAGCAGCATCGGACAGTACACTGAAGCTTTCTTT. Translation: CASSIGQYTEAFF.

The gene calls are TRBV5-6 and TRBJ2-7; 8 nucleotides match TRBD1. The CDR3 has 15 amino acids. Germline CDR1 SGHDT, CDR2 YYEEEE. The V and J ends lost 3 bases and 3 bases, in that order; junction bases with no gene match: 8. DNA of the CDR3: TGTGCCAGCAGCTCCGGACAGGGCTTGAACTACGAGCAGTACTTC. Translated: CASSSGQGLNYEQYF.

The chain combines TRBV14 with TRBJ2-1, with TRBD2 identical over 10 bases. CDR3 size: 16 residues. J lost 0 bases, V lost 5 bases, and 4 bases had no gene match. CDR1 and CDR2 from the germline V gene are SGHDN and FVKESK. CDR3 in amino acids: CASSLLAGSSYNEQFF. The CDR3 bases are TGTGCCAGCAGCTTACTAGCGGGGAGCTCCTACAATGAGCAGTTCTTC. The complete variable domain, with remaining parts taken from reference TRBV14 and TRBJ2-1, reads EAGVTQFPSHSVIEKGQTVTLRCDPISGHDNLYWYRRVMGKEIKFLLHFVKESKQDESGMPNNRFLAERTGGTYSTLKVQPAELEDSGVYFCASSLLAGSSYNEQFFGPGTRLTVL.

CDR3 DNA sequence: TGCGCCAGCAGCCCGGACAGAGTCTACGAGCAGTACTTC. It encodes CASSPDRVYEQYF. V is TRBV5-1 and J is TRBJ2-7; D may be TRBD1 (6 bases). Germline-derived CDR1 and CDR2 are SGHRS and YFSETQ. The V and J ends lost 4 bases and 3 bases respectively, with 11 bases between them. The length of the CDR3 is 13 residues.

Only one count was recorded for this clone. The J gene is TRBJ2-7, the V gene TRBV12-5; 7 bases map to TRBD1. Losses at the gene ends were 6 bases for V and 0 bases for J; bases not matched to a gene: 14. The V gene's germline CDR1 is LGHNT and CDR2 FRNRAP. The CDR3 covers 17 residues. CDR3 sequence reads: CASGTKPDRDLSYEQYF. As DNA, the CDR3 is TGTGCTAGTGGGACAAAACCAGACAGGGACCTCTCCTACGAGCAGTACTTC. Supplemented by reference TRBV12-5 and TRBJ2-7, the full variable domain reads DARVTQTPRHKVTEMGQEVTMRCQPILGHNTVFWYRQTMMQGLELLAYFRNRAPLDDSGMPKDRFSAEMPDATLATLKIQPSEPRDSAVYFCASGTKPDRDLSYEQYFGPGTRLTVT.

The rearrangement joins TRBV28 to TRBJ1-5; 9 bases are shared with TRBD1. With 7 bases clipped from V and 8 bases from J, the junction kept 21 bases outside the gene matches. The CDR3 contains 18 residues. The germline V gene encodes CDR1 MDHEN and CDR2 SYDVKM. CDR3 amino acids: CASIPWGQGELGGEPQHF. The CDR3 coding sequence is TGTGCCAGCATCCCATGGGGACAGGGCGAACTGGGGGGCGAGCCCCAGCATTTT.

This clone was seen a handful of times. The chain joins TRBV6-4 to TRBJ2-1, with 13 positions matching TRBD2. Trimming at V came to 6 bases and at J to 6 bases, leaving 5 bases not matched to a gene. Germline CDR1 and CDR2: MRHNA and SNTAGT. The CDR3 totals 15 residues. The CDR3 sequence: CASSKTSGGANEQFF. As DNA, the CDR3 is TGTGCCAGCAGCAAAACTAGCGGGGGGGCCAATGAGCAGTTCTTC.

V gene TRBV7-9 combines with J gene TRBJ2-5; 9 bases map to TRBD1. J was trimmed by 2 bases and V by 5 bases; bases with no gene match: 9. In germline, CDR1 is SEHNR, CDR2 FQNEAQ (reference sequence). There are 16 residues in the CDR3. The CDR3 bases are TGTGCCAGCAGCCCGATGGGACAGGGCCCTCAAGAGACCCAGTACTTC. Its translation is CASSPMGQGPQETQYF.